This passage covers 6 T cell receptor beta chains from one sample sequenced in a study of blood T cell repertoires in COVID-19. Clones were sequenced by immunoSEQ multiplex PCR, and TCRdb holds only the in-frame ones, with some missing. The table records approximately 250,000 clones, around 84% of them present only once. The sample taken for sequencing was peripheral blood. All receptors come from a woman aged 40-49 years who had recovered from COVID-19.

The rearrangement uses TRBV20-1 and TRBJ1-1; D gene unclear. The germline CDR1 and CDR2 sequences are DFQATT and SNEGSKA (reference sequence). V lost 3 bases, J lost 0 bases, and 8 bases lay in between. This CDR3 comprises 13 residues. The CDR3 loop is CSASPLMNTEAFF. The CDR3 DNA reads TGCAGTGCTAGTCCCCTTATGAACACTGAAGCTTTCTTT.

This chain connects TRBV7-8 to TRBJ2-3; TRBD2 matches 8 bases. From germline, CDR1 is SGHVS and CDR2 FQNEAQ. Trimming at V came to 1 base and at J to 1 base, leaving 7 bases not matched to a gene. This CDR3 has 17 amino acids. The CDR3 bases are TGTGCCAGCAGCTTAGGAAGGGGTAGCGGGGGCACAGATACGCAGTATTTT. Amino acids: CASSLGRGSGGTDTQYF.

This clone was seen more than once but under ten times. The V and J genes are TRBV28 and TRBJ1-5, with D possibly being TRBD1 (6 bases). Germline CDR1 is MDHEN and CDR2 is SYDVKM. V lost 5 bases to trimming and J lost 6 bases, with 17 bases between them. The length of the CDR3 is 15 residues. DNA of the CDR3: TGTGCCAGCAGTCCTGGACAGTTCTCGGGTCAGCCCCAGCATTTT. Amino acid sequence: CASSPGQFSGQPQHF.

The chain is built from TRBV27 and TRBJ1-2, with TRBD1 matching over 10 bases. CDR1 MNHEY and CDR2 SMNVEV come from the germline V gene (reference sequence). The V and J ends lost 7 bases and 4 bases, in that order; junction bases with no gene match: 9. CDR3 length: 15 residues. The DNA of the CDR3 is TGTGCCAGCACCCGACGACAGGGGGCGGTCTATGGCTACACCTTC. It encodes CASTRRQGAVYGYTF.

The chain has TRBV19 and TRBJ2-5, with TRBD1 matching over 7 bases. Germline CDR1 LNHDA, CDR2 SQIVND (reference sequence). The length of the CDR3 is 15 residues. J lost 2 bases, V lost 5 bases, and 8 bases had no gene match. As DNA, the CDR3 is TGTGCCAGTAGTCCCCGACAGGGAGCTCAAGAGACCCAGTACTTC. As protein: CASSPRQGAQETQYF.

The rearrangement joins TRBV28 to TRBJ1-2; D is uncertain. Germline values: CDR1 MDHEN, CDR2 SYDVKM. V lost 4 bases and J 4 bases, leaving 10 bases between the germline ends. This CDR3 has 13 amino acids. The CDR3 DNA reads as TGTGCCAGCAGTTCATACCTGGCCTATGGCTACACCTTC. Translating it yields CASSSYLAYGYTF.